A single sample gave rise to the 14 T cell receptor beta chains below, sequenced in a study of T cells in pancreatic ductal adenocarcinoma. Only in-frame clones appear in the TCRdb table, and some are missing; sequencing was by immunoSEQ multiplex PCR. In the table there are roughly 100,000 clones, roughly 96% of which are singletons. The selected patients with pancreatic ductal adenocarcinoma had surgery but no neoadjuvant therapy. The specimen was PBMCs. The receptor set was obtained from a human donor with pancreatic ductal adenocarcinoma.

The chain carries TRBV28 and TRBJ2-7; 12 nucleotides line up with TRBD2. V trimming: 5 bases; J trimming: 7 bases; junction bases outside the gene matches: 6. Germline CDR1 is MDHEN and CDR2 is SYDVKM. CDR3 length equals 14 residues. The CDR3 DNA sequence: TGTGCCAGCAGTAGACTAGCGGGAGTCGGTGAGCAGTACTTC. It yields the protein CASSRLAGVGEQYF.

This chain connects TRBV5-6 to TRBJ2-2, with D maybe TRBD1 (5 bases). Germline CDR1 is SGHDT and CDR2 is YYEEEE. Trimming pared 2 bases from V and 6 bases from J, leaving 14 bases between. The CDR3 covers 15 residues. Here the CDR3 reads CASSFLIRVPGELFF. The DNA for the CDR3 is TGTGCCAGCAGCTTTCTTATCAGGGTGCCCGGGGAGCTGTTTTTT.

This sequence joins TRBV2 and TRBJ1-1, with D unresolved. Per germline, CDR1 SNHLY and CDR2 FYNNEI. This CDR3 comprises 16 residues. The germline V and J ends were trimmed by 6 bases and 1 base, with 18 bases remaining between them. The CDR3 sequence is CASSEEFWEKNTEAFF. The CDR3 coding sequence is TGTGCCAGCAGCGAGGAGTTTTGGGAGAAGAACACTGAAGCTTTCTTT.

This rearrangement joins TRBV6-6 to TRBJ2-1, with D unresolved. Germline CDR1 reads MNHNY; CDR2 reads SVGAGI (reference sequence). The V end lost 2 bases, the J end lost 1 base, and 6 bases lay between the germline ends. The CDR3 is 14 amino acids. The CDR3 loop reads CASSYGPSYNEQFF. The CDR3 DNA is TGTGCCAGCAGTTACGGGCCATCCTACAATGAGCAGTTCTTC.

The V call is TRBV11-2, the J call TRBJ2-1; possible D gene TRBD2, 6 bases. V was trimmed by 4 bases and J by 0 bases, leaving 10 bases between them. CDR3 length equals 15 residues. From germline, CDR1 is SGHAT and CDR2 FQNNGV. CDR3 sequence: CASSSRGNSYNEQFF. The DNA for the CDR3 is TGTGCCAGCAGCTCCCGCGGGAACTCCTACAATGAGCAGTTCTTC.

CDR3 nucleotide sequence: TGTGCCAGCAGCTTAGGTAGGACAGTTATCTACGAGCAGTACTTC. It is translated as CASSLGRTVIYEQYF. V and J are TRBV7-2 and TRBJ2-7; a weak D match, TRBD1 (6 bases). The V gene's germline CDR1 is SGHTA and CDR2 FQGNSA. The V end was cut by 1 base, the J end by 3 bases, with 13 bases between. The CDR3 runs to 15 residues.

This rearrangement joins TRBV30 to TRBJ1-2, with a weak D call TRBD1 (5 bases). Germline V lookup: CDR1 GTSNPN, CDR2 SVGIG (reference sequence). CDR3 length: 12 residues. Trimming pared 8 bases from V and 7 bases from J, leaving 17 bases between. In nucleotides, the CDR3 is TGTGCCAGGACGGAGGGCGGGGGTGGCTACACCTTC. Its protein is CARTEGGGGYTF.

In regard to this clone: Other DNA sequences from this sample encode an identical CDR3 as well. V gene TRBV18 combines with J gene TRBJ2-3; TRBD2 matches 10 bases. Germline assignment: CDR1 KGHSH and CDR2 LQKENI. The junction had 3 bases not matched to a gene; V was cut back by 3 bases and J by 3 bases. This CDR3 spans 15 amino acids. The CDR3 loop reads CASSPLAGGTDTQYF. In nucleotides, the CDR3 is TGTGCCAGCTCACCCTTAGCGGGAGGAACAGATACGCAGTATTTT.

The chain has TRBV19 and TRBJ2-3, with TRBD1 as a possible D gene (5 bases). V lost 7 bases to trimming and J lost 5 bases, with 13 bases between them. The length of the CDR3 is 13 residues. Germline CDR1 LNHDA, CDR2 SQIVND (reference sequence). CDR3 sequence (DNA): TGTGCCAGTATGGTTCAGGGAAGAGATACGCAGTATTTT. As protein: CASMVQGRDTQYF.

The chain employs TRBV5-4 and TRBJ2-7, with 11 nucleotides matching TRBD2. Germline assignment: CDR1 SGHNT and CDR2 YYREEE (reference sequence). This CDR3 has 14 residues. V shed 3 bases, J shed 4 bases, and the junction held 3 bases outside the gene matches. The CDR3 is CASSSLAGAYEQYF. CDR3 nucleotides: TGTGCCAGCAGCTCACTAGCGGGGGCTTACGAGCAGTACTTC.

The chain carries TRBV4-3 and TRBJ2-3; 9 bases align to TRBD1. V lost 0 bases, J lost 3 bases, and 4 bases stayed unmatched. The CDR3 spans 16 residues. CDR1 is LGHNA and CDR2 is YSLEER in the germline V gene. The CDR3 loop is CASSQDYGTGTDTQYF. CDR3 sequence (DNA): TGCGCCAGCAGCCAAGATTACGGGACAGGGACAGATACGCAGTATTTT.

The chain couples TRBV27 to TRBJ2-3; maybe TRBD1 (6 bases). Per the germline V gene, CDR1 is MNHEY and CDR2 is SMNVEV (reference sequence). This CDR3 is built from 16 residues. Trimming cost V 7 bases and J 1 base, with 18 bases left between them. The CDR3 reads CASTGTRRYGTDTQYF. DNA for the CDR3: TGTGCCAGCACCGGGACAAGGAGGTATGGCACAGATACGCAGTATTTT.

This chain's CDR3 is CASSLGSGPYEQYF. The CDR3 DNA sequence: TGTGCCAGCAGCTTGGGTAGCGGACCCTACGAGCAGTACTTC. The V gene is TRBV7-2, the J gene TRBJ2-7; D perhaps matches TRBD2 (6 bases). Germline CDR1 SGHTA, CDR2 FQGNSA. The CDR3 contains 14 residues. Trimming cost V 3 bases and J 2 bases, with 11 bases left between them.

The chain is built from TRBV9 and TRBJ1-5, with D tentatively TRBD1 (6 bases). V was shortened by 3 bases and J by 5 bases, with 9 bases between the two germline ends. CDR1 and CDR2 (germline): SGDLS, YYNGEE. The CDR3 runs 13 residues. Here the CDR3 reads CASSEDSHQPQHF. CDR3 in DNA: TGTGCCAGCAGCGAGGACAGCCATCAGCCCCAGCATTTT.